These 16 T cell receptor beta chains share one sample of origin, sequenced in a study of TIL therapy for anti-PD-1-resistant metastatic lung cancer (dated by TCRdb to 2020 to 2022). TCR beta CDR3 regions were amplified from genomic DNA with the immunoSEQ v3 hsTCRB kit using bias-controlled multiplex PCR. TCRdb re-hosts the immuneACCESS table, in-frame sequences only. Its copies lack some clones; in the studies checked, an unresolved V gene accounts for under half of them, and the cause for the rest is not known. For this sample there are about 6,400 clones; roughly 70% appear just once. The ten largest clones capture more than 5% of the sample. The time point label, read with the paper, signifies: pre-treatment sample, taken before nivolumab and TIL therapy. The baseline tumor samples, taken from the same resection that was used to grow TIL, were excised metastases, most often pleural nodules or supraclavicular lymph nodes.

Sample: tumor tissue, taken at baseline. These receptors were collected from a person aged 30 to 80 with non-small cell lung cancer.

The J gene is TRBJ1-5, the V gene TRBV19; 11 bases map to TRBD1. This CDR3 spans 18 amino acids. The ends lost 2 bases at V and 0 bases at J; junction bases unmatched: 6. Germline V gene data show CDR1 as LNHDA and CDR2 as SQIVND (reference sequence). CDR3 loop: CASSILRTGGDSNQPQHF. CDR3 in DNA: TGTGCCAGTAGTATATTACGGACAGGGGGCGATAGCAATCAGCCCCAGCATTTT.

This clone was seen more than once but under ten times. The CDR3 protein is CATSRGGARTTDTQYF. CDR3 DNA: TGTGCCACCAGCAGAGGGGGGGCACGCACCACAGATACGCAGTATTTT. This sequence joins TRBV15 and TRBJ2-3; either TRBD1 or TRBD2 may supply D (6 bases each). V was pared by 1 base and J by 2 bases, with 13 bases between. The V gene's germline CDR1 is LNHNV and CDR2 YYDKDF (reference sequence). CDR3 length: 16 amino acids.

The CDR3 loop is CASSWMGTTQETQYF. CDR3 in DNA: TGTGCCAGCAGTTGGATGGGGACTACCCAAGAGACCCAGTACTTC. V and J are TRBV27 and TRBJ2-5; TRBD2 matches 7 bases. Germline loops: CDR1 MNHEY, CDR2 SMNVEV (reference sequence). The J segment lost 1 base and the V segment lost 4 bases, leaving 6 bases of the junction unmatched. The CDR3 loop spans 15 amino acids.

This clone was counted once. V usage is TRBV6-5 and J usage is TRBJ2-7; D may be TRBD2 (6 bases). The germline CDR1 and CDR2 sequences are MNHEY and SVGAGI. The CDR3 runs to 15 residues. V was pared by 0 bases and J by 3 bases, with 12 bases between. CDR3 sequence: CASSYSRGGSYEQYF. The CDR3 DNA is TGTGCCAGCAGTTACTCTAGAGGAGGGAGCTACGAGCAGTACTTC.

This clone was seen once. V usage is TRBV7-9 and J usage is TRBJ1-2; TRBD1 might be the D (5 bases). The CDR3 runs 14 residues. Trimming took 2 bases from V and 7 from J, leaving 14 bases between them. Germline loops: CDR1 SEHNR, CDR2 FQNEAQ (reference sequence). In DNA, the CDR3 is TGTGCCAGCAGCTTATCACAGGTCCCGGGTGGCTACACCTTC. It yields the protein CASSLSQVPGGYTF.

This rearrangement joins TRBV15 to TRBJ2-5; D unresolved. Trimming stripped 0 bases from V and 5 bases from J, with 16 bases between. This CDR3 comprises 16 residues. Germline values: CDR1 LNHNV, CDR2 YYDKDF (reference sequence). CDR3 amino acids: CATSRDLSAGAETQYF. The CDR3 DNA is TGTGCCACCAGCAGAGATCTAAGTGCAGGCGCGGAGACCCAGTACTTC.

The chain combines TRBV6-1 with TRBJ2-2; maybe TRBD1 (6 bases). This CDR3 is built from 15 residues. V was clipped by 1 base and J by 7 bases, with 13 bases between them. Germline CDR1 is MNHNS and CDR2 is SASEGT. The CDR3 DNA is TGTGCCAGCAGTGAAGGGTCAGGGGAAAACGGGGAGCTGTTTTTT. Translating gives CASSEGSGENGELFF.

The J gene is TRBJ2-1, the V gene TRBV4-3, with TRBD2 as a possible D gene (6 bases). V was trimmed by 3 bases and J by 7 bases, leaving 13 bases between them. Germline lookup yields CDR1 LGHNA and CDR2 YSLEER. The length of the CDR3 is 14 residues. The CDR3, as DNA: TGCGCCAGCAGCCAGGGCCGGGAGACGAATGAGCAGTTCTTC. Protein product: CASSQGRETNEQFF.

This clone was detected once. The V and J genes are TRBV4-3 and TRBJ1-5; 9 bases map to TRBD1. This CDR3 region has 16 residues. The V segment lost 0 bases and the J segment 6 bases; nucleotides outside the gene matches: 6. Germline lookup yields CDR1 LGHNA and CDR2 YSLEER. Here the CDR3 reads CASSQEEGTGSQPQHF. The CDR3 bases are TGCGCCAGCAGCCAAGAAGAAGGGACAGGGAGTCAGCCCCAGCATTTT.

This clone occurred a few times. V and J are TRBV6-5 and TRBJ1-1, with 7 bases fitting TRBD1. This CDR3 comprises 14 residues. Germline CDR1 reads MNHEY; CDR2 reads SVGAGI. V trimming: 2 bases; J trimming: 9 bases; junction bases outside the gene matches: 9. The CDR3 nucleotides read TGTGCCAGCAGTTACACGACAGGGAGGGCCCAAGCTTTCTTT. Protein: CASSYTTGRAQAFF.

The rearrangement links TRBV5-1 to TRBJ1-1, with unresolved D. V was clipped by 0 bases and J by 1 base, with 7 bases between them. There are 14 residues in the CDR3. Germline CDR1 SGHRS, CDR2 YFSETQ. The CDR3 loop is CASSLGWENTEAFF. CDR3 nucleotides: TGCGCCAGCAGCTTGGGATGGGAGAACACTGAAGCTTTCTTT.

The V gene is TRBV7-9, the J gene TRBJ2-1; D perhaps matches TRBD1 (6 bases). Germline loops: CDR1 SEHNR, CDR2 FQNEAQ (reference sequence). The V end was cut by 0 bases, the J end by 4 bases, with 13 bases between. This CDR3 comprises 16 residues. CDR3 residues: CASSLALGGWYNEQFF. CDR3 in DNA: TGTGCCAGCAGCTTAGCGCTTGGGGGCTGGTACAATGAGCAGTTCTTC.

The chain carries TRBV7-2 and TRBJ2-3; TRBD2 matches at 8 bases. V gave up 1 base and J gave up 4 bases; unmatched junction bases: 4. The CDR3 length is 15 residues. Per germline, CDR1 SGHTA and CDR2 FQGNSA. The CDR3 sequence is CASSLGRGGADTQYF. The CDR3 DNA follows: TGTGCCAGCAGCTTAGGCCGGGGGGGGGCAGATACGCAGTATTTT. The full variable domain, in which reference TRBV7-2 and TRBJ2-3 provide the parts outside the CDR3, is GAGVSQSPSNKVTEKGKDVELRCDPISGHTALYWYRQSLGQGLEFLIYFQGNSAPDKSGLPSDRFSAERTGGSVSTLTIQRTQQEDSAVYLCASSLGRGGADTQYFGPGTRLTVL.

The chain combines TRBV27 with TRBJ2-3; D is unclear. Germline-derived CDR1 and CDR2 are MNHEY and SMNVEV (reference sequence). This CDR3 comprises 11 residues. The V end lost 8 bases, the J end lost 2 bases, and 5 bases lay between the germline ends. The CDR3 spells CASYNTDTQYF. The CDR3, as DNA: TGTGCCAGCTATAACACAGATACGCAGTATTTT.

This chain links TRBV7-2 with TRBJ2-3; TRBD2 matches at 9 bases. The J segment lost 3 bases and the V segment lost 3 bases, leaving 7 bases of the junction unmatched. CDR3 length: 16 residues. The V gene's germline CDR1 is SGHTA and CDR2 FQGNSA. CDR3 residues: CASSFWRGGRTDTQYF. The CDR3 DNA reads as TGTGCCAGCAGCTTTTGGCGGGGGGGGCGTACAGATACGCAGTATTTT.

This clone ranks as medium-sized (0.01 to 0.1%). V usage is TRBV5-5 and J usage is TRBJ1-3; D remains unclear. The CDR3 spans 13 residues. V lost 2 bases, J lost 9 bases, and 12 bases lay in between. Germline CDR1 and CDR2: SGHKS and YYEKEE (reference sequence). The chain's CDR3 is CASSFYDVGTIYF. The CDR3 nucleotides read TGTGCCAGCAGCTTCTACGACGTGGGCACCATATATTTT.